This T cell receptor beta chain is drawn from a study of human T cells and chemical hapten exposure. Looking at the study overall: While the approximately 23-week study was under way, patients received diphenylcyclopropenone on the scalp every week.

This clonotype was detected a few times. Antigen unknown. Germline V gives CDR1 MNHEY, CDR2 SVGEGT. Trimming removed 10 bases from V and 2 bases from J; junction bases left unmatched: 6. The CDR3 covers 14 residues. Findings and caveats of the study: TCRs whose frequency exceeded 1 in 1000 remained the same following DPC sensitization. While controls formed fewer of them, expanded TCRs formed significantly more large CDR3 similarity clusters.

TCRdb ran MiXCR on the RACE reads and lists one entry per CDR3 protein. The data show just over 350,000 distinct CDR3 sequences, more than 5% seen once. Specified time point: patch test 2, 6 weeks after DPC sensitization. This sample's treatment: therapeutic diphenylcyclopropenone sensitization with weekly scalp DPC. This clonotype originated in a young woman with alopecia areata. Some clones in this sample may be carry-over from other donors' samples. The rearrangement joins TRBV6-2 or TRBV6-3 to TRBJ2-1, with 9 bases identical to TRBD2. Sequences were derived from whole blood, sampled in connection with sensitization to the hapten diphenylcyclopropenone (DPC). The CDR3: CAIQLAGTYNEQFF. DNA for the CDR3: TGTGCCATACAACTAGCGGGTACCTACAATGAGCAGTTCTTC.